The 16 T cell receptor beta chains below come from one sample, sequenced in a study of T cell responses to AZD1222 COVID-19 vaccine. Method: immunoSEQ multiplex PCR; TCRdb's copy keeps in-frame clones and lacks some. The profile covers roughly 100,000 clones, with roughly 87% appearing a single time and 35% to 50% taken by the ten largest. The sample was peripheral blood, taken 28 days after the second AZD1222 dose. The origin of the receptors is an adult who received the AZD1222 COVID-19 vaccine.

The chain is built from TRBV7-6 and TRBJ2-2; a possible D gene is TRBD1 (5 bases). The CDR3 contains 15 residues. Germline values: CDR1 SGHVS, CDR2 FNYEAQ. V shed 4 bases and J shed 5 bases, with 14 bases lying between them. The CDR3 loop is CASSSIHQGTGELFF. The CDR3 DNA reads as TGTGCCAGCAGCTCCATTCACCAGGGAACCGGGGAGCTGTTTTTT.

The V and J genes are TRBV7-2 and TRBJ2-1, with TRBD2 identical over 12 bases. This CDR3 contains 18 residues. The trim removed 5 bases at V and 4 bases at J, leaving 12 bases unmatched. The germline gives CDR1 SGHTA, CDR2 FQGNSA. CDR3 DNA sequence: TGTGCCAGCAGCCAACCGAACGGACTAGCGGGAAAATACAATGAGCAGTTCTTC. This sequence encodes CASSQPNGLAGKYNEQFF.

The sample holds a few counts of this clone. The CDR3 region is CASSLGLAGVELFF. The CDR3 nucleotides are TGCGCCAGCAGCTTGGGACTAGCGGGGGTGGAGCTGTTTTTT. The chain has TRBV5-1 and TRBJ2-2; 12 bases are shared with TRBD2. V trimming: 0 bases; J trimming: 10 bases; junction bases outside the gene matches: 1. Per germline, CDR1 SGHRS and CDR2 YFSETQ. The CDR3 sequence is 14 residues long.

This chain connects TRBV7-8 to TRBJ2-2; 9 bases line up with TRBD2. The CDR3 consists of 15 residues. J lost 2 bases, V lost 5 bases, and 3 bases had no gene match. Germline V CDR1 and CDR2: SGHVS, FQNEAQ. CDR3 residues: CASSRLAGNTGELFF. In DNA form, the CDR3 reads TGTGCCAGCAGCCGCCTAGCGGGAAACACCGGGGAGCTGTTTTTT.

The chain couples TRBV10-2 to TRBJ2-5; 7 nucleotides line up with TRBD2. CDR3 size: 13 residues. With V trimmed by 6 bases and J by 3 bases, 4 bases remained unmatched. In germline, CDR1 is WSHSY, CDR2 SAAADI. Written as DNA, the CDR3 is TGCGCCAGCAGCTGGGCGGGGGAAGAGACCCAGTACTTC. Translating gives CASSWAGEETQYF.

CDR3 nucleotide sequence: TGCAGCGGGGGGGAGACAGCGATCTCTGGAAACACCATATATTTT. Encoded protein: CSGGETAISGNTIYF. V is TRBV29-1 and J is TRBJ1-3; tentatively, D is TRBD1 (5 bases). V lost 7 bases to trimming and J lost 0 bases, with 16 bases between them. From germline, CDR1 is SQVTM and CDR2 ANQGSEA. The CDR3 runs 15 residues.

The CDR3 here is CASSSQPGQGEQFF. CDR3 nucleotide sequence: TGTGCCAGCAGCTCCCAACCGGGACAGGGTGAGCAGTTCTTC. The genes are TRBV7-4 and TRBJ2-1; 9 bases align to TRBD1. The length of the CDR3 is 14 residues. The V gene end was trimmed by 4 bases and the J gene end by 9 bases; junction bases not matched to a gene: 7. The germline V gene has CDR1 SGHVT and CDR2 SQSDAQ.

V gene TRBV5-1 combines with J gene TRBJ2-5, with 11 bases aligning to TRBD2. From germline, CDR1 is SGHRS and CDR2 YFSETQ. Losses at the gene ends were 5 bases for V and 1 base for J; bases not matched to a gene: 4. CDR3 size: 15 residues. CDR3 nucleotides: TGCGCCAGCAGTGTACTAGCGGGAGCCCAAGAGACCCAGTACTTC. The encoded protein is CASSVLAGAQETQYF.

This chain connects TRBV5-1 to TRBJ2-5; 9 bases map to TRBD1. V gave up 4 bases and J gave up 1 base; unmatched junction bases: 2. Germline values: CDR1 SGHRS, CDR2 YFSETQ. The CDR3 runs 14 residues. CDR3 protein: CASSRTGAQETQYF. For the CDR3, the DNA is TGCGCCAGCAGCAGGACAGGGGCCCAAGAGACCCAGTACTTC.

J is TRBJ2-6 and V is TRBV6-5; unclear D gene. V was shortened by 7 bases and J by 2 bases, with 12 bases between the two germline ends. This CDR3 has 15 amino acids. The germline gives CDR1 MNHEY, CDR2 SVGAGI. The CDR3 loop reads CASTPMRPGANVLTF. The CDR3 DNA reads TGTGCCAGCACCCCGATGAGACCTGGGGCCAACGTCCTGACTTTC.

The chain carries TRBV27 and TRBJ2-1; no firm D call. Trimming took 2 bases from V and 5 from J, leaving 10 bases between them. This CDR3 is 14 amino acids long. Germline V gene sequence: CDR1 MNHEY, CDR2 SMNVEV (reference sequence). This CDR3 is CASSLNRVNNEQFF. CDR3 bases: TGTGCCAGCAGTTTAAATCGGGTGAACAATGAGCAGTTCTTC.

This chain uses TRBV28 with TRBJ2-5; the D is unclear. The CDR3 is 11 amino acids. V was clipped by 7 bases and J by 5 bases, with 8 bases between them. Germline CDR1 is MDHEN and CDR2 is SYDVKM. As DNA, the CDR3 is TGTGCCAGCACCCTCGGGGAGACCCAGTACTTC. Protein product: CASTLGETQYF.

V and J are TRBV5-6 and TRBJ1-2, with D uncertain. The CDR3 contains 13 residues. CDR1 SGHDT and CDR2 YYEEEE come from the germline V gene. The germline V and J ends were trimmed by 1 base and 1 base, with 5 bases remaining between them. In nucleotides, the CDR3 is TGTGCCAGCAGCTTGCAGCTTAACTATGGCTACACCTTC. Translation gives CASSLQLNYGYTF.

This rearrangement joins TRBV7-3 to TRBJ1-1, with D uncertain. CDR3 length: 15 amino acids. Germline CDR1 is SGHTA and CDR2 is FQGTGA. The V end lost 5 bases, the J end lost 2 bases, and 15 bases lay between the germline ends. CDR3 sequence (DNA): TGTGCCAGCAGCCCGGAGGGAGGGCTTAACACTGAAGCTTTCTTT. Translating gives CASSPEGGLNTEAFF. Combining the CDR3 with reference TRBV7-3 and TRBJ1-1 gives the whole variable domain GAGVSQTPSNKVTEKGKYVELRCDPISGHTALYWYRQSLGQGPEFLIYFQGTGAADDSGLPNDRFFAVRPEGSVSTLKIQRTERGDSAVYLCASSPEGGLNTEAFFGQGTRLTVV.

The chain's CDR3 is CASSQEGNLRRGRNIQYF. As DNA, the CDR3 is TGTGCCAGCAGCCAAGAAGGTAACTTGAGGCGCGGACGGAACATTCAGTACTTC. The rearrangement joins TRBV14 to TRBJ2-4; D is unclear. Germline lookup yields CDR1 SGHDN and CDR2 FVKESK. The CDR3 is 18 amino acids. Trimming removed 0 bases at V and 7 bases at J, with 22 bases between. Drawing the rest from reference TRBV14 and TRBJ2-4, the complete variable domain is EAGVTQFPSHSVIEKGQTVTLRCDPISGHDNLYWYRRVMGKEIKFLLHFVKESKQDESGMPNNRFLAERTGGTYSTLKVQPAELEDSGVYFCASSQEGNLRRGRNIQYFGAGTRLSVL.

The chain uses TRBV18 and TRBJ1-4; D ambiguous. The germline V gene encodes CDR1 KGHSH and CDR2 LQKENI. The CDR3 consists of 13 residues. V lost 3 bases to trimming and J lost 13 bases, with 15 bases between them. CDR3 sequence: CASSPQTDILLFF. The DNA for the CDR3 is TGTGCCAGCTCACCCCAGACCGACATTTTACTGTTTTTT.